The rows below give T cell receptor beta chains drawn from one sample of a study of shared clonotypes between healthy human individuals. The protocol was immunoSEQ multiplex PCR, while the TCRdb copy is restricted to in-frame clones and leaves out a portion. The top ten clones hold about 0.054% of a sample with some 500,000 clones, about 95% of them seen once. Material: naive CD4+ T cells sorted from blood. These receptors were obtained from a young woman in good health. CDR3s include the opening cysteine and the closing phenylalanine or tryptophan. A D gene is named only where the DNA matches it firmly. For some rows the clone size is stated as once, few or many, or as a class when expanded; others skip it.

j_call clone_size d_call v_call cdr3_nt cdr3_aa
TRBJ2-1 - TRBD2 TRBV28 TGTGCCAGCAGGGTCGCGGGCCTAGCGGGAGAGACAAATGAGCAGTTCTTC CASRVAGLAGETNEQFF
TRBJ2-7 - - TRBV6-4 TGTGCCAGCAGTTTGGCACAGGGCTCCTACGAGCAGTACTTC CASSLAQGSYEQYF
TRBJ1-6 - TRBD1 TRBV5-1 TGCGCCAGCAGGTCCCTGGGACAGGGGCTAAATTCACCCCTCCACTTT CASRSLGQGLNSPLHF
TRBJ2-2 - TRBD1 TRBV27 TGTGCCAGCAGTTCCCCCAGGGGGCGGCACACCGGGGAGCTGTTTTTT CASSSPRGRHTGELFF
TRBJ2-7 - - TRBV5-8 TGTGCCAGCAGCTTGTGGCTAAACTCCTACGAGCAGTACTTC CASSLWLNSYEQYF
TRBJ1-1 - - TRBV7-8 TGTGCCAGCAGCTTTAGGGGTCCTATTAGCACTGAAGCTTTCTTT CASSFRGPISTEAFF
TRBJ1-2 - - TRBV7-9 TGTGCCAGCACCTTAACAGCAGTGAGCTATGGCTACACCTTC CASTLTAVSYGYTF
TRBJ1-1 - - TRBV1 TGCACCAGCATGGGGGCCACTGAAGCTTTCTTT CTSMGATEAFF
TRBJ1-1 few TRBD1 TRBV19 TGTGCCACCCACGGGACAGGGAACACTGAAGCTTTCTTT CATHGTGNTEAFF
TRBJ2-7 - - TRBV11-2 TGTGCCAGCAGCGGGCCGGGACTGAACTACGAGCAGTACTTC CASSGPGLNYEQYF
TRBJ2-6 - - TRBV28 TGTGCCAGCAGTTTGTTACAGGGCTCTGGGGCCAACGTCCTGACTTTC CASSLLQGSGANVLTF
TRBJ1-5 - - TRBV4-1 TGCGCCAGCAGAGAAACGTGGTATAGCAATCAGCCCCAGCATTTT CASRETWYSNQPQHF
TRBJ1-2 once - TRBV18 TGTGCCAGCTTGACAGCCACCCTTGGCTACACCTTC CASLTATLGYTF
TRBJ2-5 - - TRBV6-5 TGTGCCAGCAGTTATTACGGGCTGGGGGAGACCCAGTACTTC CASSYYGLGETQYF
TRBJ1-5 once - TRBV28 TGTGCCAGCTGGAGCGGCAATCAGCCCCAGCATTTT CASWSGNQPQHF
TRBJ1-1 - - TRBV5-5 TGTGCCAGCAGCTTGTCAGGGGACACTGAAGCTTTCTTT CASSLSGDTEAFF
TRBJ2-1 - TRBD1 TRBV19 TGTGCCAGTAGTATCGGACAGGCCGAATACAATGAGCAGTTCTTC CASSIGQAEYNEQFF
TRBJ2-1 - - TRBV2 TGTGCCAGCAGTGATTTGGGACTGTACGAGCAGTTCTTC CASSDLGLYEQFF
TRBJ2-7 - - TRBV5-6 TGTGCCAGCAGCTTGCTTGACTCCTACGAGCAGTACTTC CASSLLDSYEQYF
TRBJ1-4 - - TRBV28 TGTGCCAGCAGTTCTCCCGGACGGAGTATAGATGAAAAACTGTTTTTT CASSSPGRSIDEKLFF
TRBJ2-7 - TRBD1 TRBV28 TGTGCCAGCAGTTACAACCCCGGGACAGGGCCGCGGAACGAGCAGTACTTC CASSYNPGTGPRNEQYF
TRBJ2-7 - TRBD1 TRBV28 TGTGCCAGCAGTTCGGGGAGAGGGACAGGGGCCCTCTACGAGCAGTACTTC CASSSGRGTGALYEQYF
TRBJ2-4 - - TRBV27 TGTGCCAGCAGTGGAACGGGGGCTTTCACAAACATTCAGTACTTC CASSGTGAFTNIQYF
TRBJ1-2 - TRBD1 TRBV2 TGTGCCAGCAGTCGACAGGGGGCGAACTATGGCTACACCTTC CASSRQGANYGYTF
TRBJ1-5 - - TRBV19 TGTGCCAGTAGTCCCACGAGAGGACAAAGCAATCAGCCCCAGCATTTT CASSPTRGQSNQPQHF
TRBJ2-5 - TRBD2 TRBV19 TGTGCCAGTAGTATTCTAGCGGGAGCTAGAGAGACCCAGTACTTC CASSILAGARETQYF